The rows below give T cell receptor beta chains drawn from one sample of a study of blood T cell repertoires in COVID-19. Method: immunoSEQ multiplex PCR; TCRdb's copy keeps in-frame clones and lacks some. The data show fewer than 200,000 clones, with approximately 84% seen just once and 5.5% to 7.5% held by the top ten. The specimen sequenced was peripheral blood. These receptors were collected from a human donor in a cohort sampled during active COVID-19. Both conserved end residues are part of each CDR3. D genes are given only for firm matches. Only some rows state a clone size, as once, few, many or a class for expanded clones.

d_call	j_call	v_call	clone_size	cdr3_aa	cdr3_nt
.	TRBJ1-1	TRBV5-4	.	CASIIQGRNTEAFF	TGTGCCAGCATCATACAGGGTAGGAACACTGAAGCTTTCTTT
TRBD1	TRBJ1-2	TRBV7-8	.	CASSLLGDRGSYGYTF	TGTGCCAGCAGCTTATTGGGCGACAGGGGAAGCTATGGCTACACCTTC
TRBD1	TRBJ2-1	TRBV2	.	CASSGDRGVHNEQFF	TGTGCCAGCAGCGGGGACAGGGGCGTACACAATGAGCAGTTCTTC
TRBD2	TRBJ2-2	TRBV6-5	.	CASSYGTSGGNGELFF	TGTGCCAGCAGTTACGGGACTAGCGGGGGGAACGGGGAGCTGTTTTTT
TRBD1	TRBJ2-5	TRBV3-1/TRBV3-2	.	CASSPTGLTQYF	TGTGCCAGCAGCCCGACAGGGTTGACCCAGTACTTC
.	TRBJ2-6	TRBV5-1	.	CASRPVLSGANVLTF	TGCGCCAGCAGACCGGTCCTCTCTGGGGCCAACGTCCTGACTTTC
TRBD1	TRBJ2-5	TRBV15	.	CATSGTGRETQYF	TGTGCCACCAGCGGGACAGGGCGAGAGACCCAGTACTTC
TRBD1	TRBJ2-7	TRBV3-1/TRBV3-2	.	CASSQEGQGYEQYF	TGTGCCAGCAGCCAAGAAGGACAGGGCTACGAGCAGTACTTC
.	TRBJ2-2	TRBV6-5	.	CASTQGGTGELFF	TGTGCCAGCACCCAGGGGGGAACCGGGGAGCTGTTTTTT
.	TRBJ2-7	TRBV28	.	CASRVRQAYEQYF	TGTGCCAGCAGGGTCAGACAGGCCTACGAGCAGTACTTC
.	TRBJ1-3	TRBV13	.	CASSLEPGNTIYF	TGTGCCAGCAGCTTAGAGCCGGGGAACACCATATATTTT
TRBD1	TRBJ1-2	TRBV9	.	CASSPLEGQINGYTF	TGTGCCAGCAGCCCTCTCGAGGGACAGATCAATGGCTACACCTTC
TRBD2	TRBJ2-5	TRBV19	.	CASSKRTSGGDETQYF	TGTGCCAGTAGTAAACGGACTAGCGGGGGGGACGAGACCCAGTACTTC
TRBD2	TRBJ2-5	TRBV6-5	.	CASGGGTGETQYF	TGTGCCAGCGGCGGGGGGACGGGGGAGACCCAGTACTTC
.	TRBJ1-2	TRBV6-1	.	CASSDQGFYGYTF	TGTGCCAGCAGTGATCAGGGTTTTTATGGCTACACCTTC
.	TRBJ2-5	TRBV9	.	CASSGGAAQETQYF	TGTGCCAGCAGCGGAGGAGCGGCACAAGAGACCCAGTACTTC
TRBD1	TRBJ1-5	TRBV27	.	CASSRTGYSNQPQHF	TGTGCCAGCAGTCGGACAGGATATAGCAATCAGCCCCAGCATTTT
.	TRBJ1-2	TRBV5-6	.	CASSLGVNYGYTF	TGTGCCAGCAGCTTGGGAGTTAACTATGGCTACACCTTC
.	TRBJ2-6	TRBV19	.	CASSMGAGADSGANVLTF	TGTGCCAGTAGTATGGGGGCAGGGGCGGACTCTGGGGCCAACGTCCTGACTTTC
.	TRBJ1-5	TRBV3-1/TRBV3-2	once	CASSQDSNQPQHF	TGTGCCAGCAGCCAAGACAGTAATCAGCCCCAGCATTTT
.	TRBJ2-2	TRBV29-1	.	CSVSVNTGELFF	TGCAGCGTTTCAGTAAACACCGGGGAGCTGTTTTTT
.	TRBJ1-5	TRBV5-1	.	CASSLVGGNQPQHF	TGCGCCAGCAGCTTGGTAGGGGGTAATCAGCCCCAGCATTTT
.	TRBJ1-4	TRBV6-1	.	CASSEGPGGEKLFF	TGTGCCAGCAGTGAAGGCCCCGGGGGGGAAAAACTGTTTTTT
.	TRBJ2-7	TRBV5-1	.	CASSLGTGISSYEQYF	TGCGCCAGCAGCCTGGGTACGGGGATCAGCTCCTACGAGCAGTACTTC
.	TRBJ2-7	TRBV24-1	.	CATLGGEVAREQYF	TGTGCCACCCTCGGAGGGGAAGTGGCTCGGGAGCAGTACTTC
TRBD1	TRBJ2-5	TRBV7-3	.	CASSLAPGQPVETQYF	TGTGCCAGCAGCTTAGCTCCGGGACAGCCGGTGGAGACCCAGTACTTC